This passage covers 27 T cell receptor beta chains from one sample sequenced in a study. TCRdb re-called the RT-PCR reads with MiXCR, one entry per CDR3 protein. The table records about 700,000 distinct CDR3 sequences, 14% of them present only once. Sequencing used memory CD4+ T cells from blood. Receptors were obtained from a female donor in good health, serving as a healthy control.

This clonotype was detected ten times or more. The chain couples TRBV4-1 to TRBJ1-5, with D hard to call. Germline V gene data show CDR1 as MGHRA and CDR2 as YSYEKL. This CDR3 is 15 amino acids long. V dropped 1 base and J dropped 4 bases, with 11 bases sitting between them. CDR3 sequence: CASSQGAAFNQPQHF. Here the CDR3 DNA reads TGCGCCAGCAGCCAAGGGGCAGCTTTTAATCAGCCCCAGCATTTT.

In the case of this clonotype: A much larger clonotype is one base distant, so this may be a read error. The V gene is TRBV5-4, the J gene TRBJ2-3, with D unclear. Deletions cut 1 base from V and 4 bases from J, with 7 bases between. Germline assignment: CDR1 SGHNT and CDR2 YYREEE (reference sequence). The CDR3 length is 13 residues. The CDR3 DNA reads as TGTGCCAGCAGCTTGCCCCAGGCAGATACGCAGTATTTT. Protein: CASSLPQADTQYF.

V gene TRBV20-1 combines with J gene TRBJ1-2, with a tentative D call TRBD1 (5 bases). Deletions cut 0 bases from V and 4 bases from J, with 12 bases between. CDR3 length: 14 amino acids. Germline V gene data show CDR1 as DFQATT and CDR2 as SNEGSKA (reference sequence). CDR3 residues: CSARDPGAGYGYTF. The CDR3 DNA sequence: TGCAGTGCTAGAGATCCCGGGGCAGGCTATGGCTACACCTTC.

As to this clonotype: A read error is possible here, since a much larger clone lies one base away. V usage is TRBV29-1 and J usage is TRBJ1-4; TRBD1 aligns across 7 bases. Germline CDR1 SQVTM, CDR2 ANQGSEA. V shed 6 bases and J 8 bases; nucleotides not matched to a gene: 12. This CDR3 spans 14 amino acids. DNA of the CDR3: TGCAGCGTCGATCCCGGGACAGAGAGCGAAAAACTGTTTTTT. Translated, it gives CSVDPGTESEKLFF. Drawing the rest from reference TRBV29-1 and TRBJ1-4, the complete variable domain is SAVISQKPSRDICQRGTSLTIQCQVDSQVTMMFWYRQQPGQSLTLIATANQGSEATYESGFVIDKFPISRPNLTFSTLTVSNMSPEDSSIYLCSVDPGTESEKLFFGSGTQLSVL.

This clonotype was seen many times. The rearrangement joins TRBV28 to TRBJ1-4; no firm D call. The CDR3 contains 10 residues. Trimming pared 10 bases from V and 4 bases from J, leaving 4 bases between. Germline V gene data show CDR1 as MDHEN and CDR2 as SYDVKM. CDR3 bases: TGTGCCACCTATAATGAAAAACTGTTTTTT. Translated: CATYNEKLFF.

The chain joins TRBV18 to TRBJ2-1; 13 bases line up with TRBD2. Germline V gene lookup returns CDR1 KGHSH and CDR2 LQKENI. CDR3 length equals 19 residues. V was clipped by 3 bases and J by 0 bases; unmatched bases: 8. The CDR3 protein is CASSPPGLAGSGSYNEQFF. For the CDR3, the DNA is TGTGCCAGCTCACCCCCGGGACTAGCGGGGTCGGGCTCCTACAATGAGCAGTTCTTC.

The table lists this clonotype with a few counts. V usage is TRBV29-1 and J usage is TRBJ2-1; D possibly matches TRBD1 or TRBD2 (6 bases each). The CDR3 runs 13 residues. With 4 bases removed from V and 2 bases from J, the gap between germline ends came to 9 bases. Germline V gene sequence: CDR1 SQVTM, CDR2 ANQGSEA. The CDR3 reads CSVVGGAYNEQFF. In DNA form, the CDR3 reads TGCAGCGTTGTGGGGGGCGCCTACAATGAGCAGTTCTTC.

The rearrangement links TRBV20-1 to TRBJ2-1, with TRBD2 matching over 9 bases. Germline lookup yields CDR1 DFQATT and CDR2 SNEGSKA (reference sequence). The CDR3 spans 15 residues. J lost 8 bases, V lost 0 bases, and 8 bases had no gene match. The CDR3 nucleotides are TGCAGTGCTAGAGATATCTCTAGCGGGATTTATGAGCAGTTCTTC. As protein: CSARDISSGIYEQFF.

This clonotype has ten or more counts. The V gene is TRBV20-1, the J gene TRBJ2-3; 11 bases are a match to TRBD2. Looked up from germline, CDR1 is DFQATT and CDR2 is SNEGSKA (reference sequence). V dropped 6 bases and J dropped 2; count of bases not matched to a gene: 7. The CDR3 loop spans 15 amino acids. In DNA, the CDR3 is TGCAGTGCCAAAAGACTAGCGGGGAACACAGATACGCAGTATTTT. Residues: CSAKRLAGNTDTQYF.

This clonotype was detected ten times or more. The chain couples TRBV7-8 to TRBJ2-2; perhaps TRBD2 as D (5 bases). From germline, CDR1 is SGHVS and CDR2 FQNEAQ. With 1 base removed from V and 5 bases from J, the gap between germline ends came to 14 bases. This CDR3 region has 16 residues. CDR3 loop: CASSLERVQLTGELFF. In DNA, the CDR3 is TGTGCCAGCAGCTTAGAGAGGGTACAACTTACCGGGGAGCTGTTTTTT.

CDR3 loop: CASSYGSGVDGNTIYF. DNA of the CDR3: TGTGCCAGCAGTTACGGGTCAGGGGTGGACGGAAACACCATATATTTT. J is TRBJ1-3 and V is TRBV6-6; possibly TRBD1 for D (6 bases). The CDR3 is 16 amino acids. V was shortened by 2 bases and J by 4 bases, with 15 bases between the two germline ends. CDR1 is MNHNY, CDR2 SVGAGI, per germline (reference sequence).

This clonotype came up a few times. This chain uses TRBV20-1 with TRBJ2-3; 11 bases fit TRBD2. The V segment lost 6 bases and the J segment 6 bases; nucleotides outside the gene matches: 11. From germline, CDR1 is DFQATT and CDR2 SNEGSKA (reference sequence). The CDR3 covers 15 residues. The CDR3 DNA follows: TGCAGTGCCCCGGGGGTAGCGGGAGGGGTTGATACGCAGTATTTT. This sequence encodes CSAPGVAGGVDTQYF.

In its sample, this clonotype was seen many times. The chain uses TRBV10-2 and TRBJ2-7, with TRBD2 matching over 7 bases. The J segment lost 7 bases and the V segment lost 11 bases, leaving 14 bases of the junction unmatched. This CDR3 contains 13 residues. Germline CDR1 reads WSHSY; CDR2 reads SAAADI. The CDR3, as DNA: TGCGCCGCCTCCGGGACCCTGGGGGGGGAGCAGTACTTC. It is translated as CAASGTLGGEQYF.

In its sample, this clonotype was seen many times. The J gene is TRBJ2-3, the V gene TRBV20-1; perhaps TRBD1 as D (6 bases). V was pared by 5 bases and J by 3 bases, with 24 bases between. Germline CDR1 reads DFQATT; CDR2 reads SNEGSKA (reference sequence). This CDR3 region has 17 residues. CDR3 DNA sequence: TGCAGTGCTTCACCTCCCATAAGACAGGATAGTACAGATACGCAGTATTTT. Translated: CSASPPIRQDSTDTQYF.

Only a few counts were recorded for this clonotype. V usage is TRBV18 and J usage is TRBJ1-2; perhaps TRBD1 as D (6 bases). CDR1 and CDR2 from the germline V gene are KGHSH and LQKENI. The CDR3 is 15 residues long. V was trimmed by 5 bases and J by 10 bases, leaving 23 bases between them. The DNA for the CDR3 is TGTGCCAGCTCATCAAGCGGTAGGACAGAGGAGGACTACACCTTC. Protein product: CASSSSGRTEEDYTF.

This clonotype was observed a few times. This chain uses TRBV18 with TRBJ1-5; no clear D gene. Germline CDR1 and CDR2: KGHSH and LQKENI. Trimming removed 4 bases from V and 0 bases from J, with 10 bases in between. This CDR3 is 15 amino acids long. The CDR3 reads CASSREQSSNQPQHF. CDR3 bases: TGTGCCAGCTCACGGGAGCAGAGTAGCAATCAGCCCCAGCATTTT.

At least ten counts were recorded for this clonotype. This chain joins TRBV7-3 and TRBJ2-3; no clear D. This CDR3 is built from 13 residues. V lost 0 bases, J lost 9 bases, and 10 bases lay in between. Germline V lookup: CDR1 SGHTA, CDR2 FQGTGA. CDR3: CASSLTAVATQYF. The CDR3 DNA reads TGTGCCAGCAGCTTAACGGCTGTGGCCACGCAGTATTTT. Variable domain in full (rest from reference TRBV7-3 and TRBJ2-3): GAGVSQTPSNKVTEKGKYVELRCDPISGHTALYWYRQSLGQGPEFLIYFQGTGAADDSGLPNDRFFAVRPEGSVSTLKIQRTERGDSAVYLCASSLTAVATQYFGPGTRLTVL.

V is TRBV28 and J is TRBJ1-2; weak D call: TRBD1 (5 bases). The CDR3 is 12 residues long. CDR1 MDHEN and CDR2 SYDVKM come from the germline V gene. Trimming removed 6 bases at V and 6 bases at J, with 11 bases between. CDR3 region: CASSPRQHGYTF. CDR3 DNA: TGTGCCAGCAGCCCAAGACAGCATGGCTACACCTTC.

V usage is TRBV15 and J usage is TRBJ2-1, with 9 bases lining up with TRBD2. The CDR3 length is 17 residues. V dropped 3 bases and J dropped 1; count of bases not matched to a gene: 7. Germline values: CDR1 LNHNV, CDR2 YYDKDF (reference sequence). The CDR3 sequence: CATSSGGLAGSYNEQFF. CDR3 nucleotide sequence: TGTGCCACCAGCAGTGGAGGGCTAGCGGGATCCTACAATGAGCAGTTCTTC.

This clonotype was observed a handful of times. This chain uses TRBV5-1 with TRBJ2-5, with 11 bases identical to TRBD2. The V segment lost 4 bases and the J segment 0 bases; nucleotides outside the gene matches: 14. Per germline, CDR1 SGHRS and CDR2 YFSETQ. This CDR3 is 19 amino acids long. This CDR3 is CASSPRASGRLGYQETQYF. CDR3 in DNA: TGCGCCAGCAGCCCACGAGCTAGCGGGAGGTTGGGGTACCAAGAGACCCAGTACTTC.

The V and J genes are TRBV7-9 and TRBJ1-2; D not resolved. The CDR3 runs to 14 residues. The germline V and J ends were trimmed by 5 bases and 2 bases, with 12 bases remaining between them. Per the germline V gene, CDR1 is SEHNR and CDR2 is FQNEAQ (reference sequence). The DNA for the CDR3 is TGTGCCAGCAGCACGCCGGGTTTAAACTATGGCTACACCTTC. It encodes CASSTPGLNYGYTF.

The chain is built from TRBV5-4 and TRBJ1-4; no clear D. The CDR3 covers 13 residues. The ends were cut back, 4 bases at V and 7 bases at J, with 11 bases in the middle. The germline V gene encodes CDR1 SGHNT and CDR2 YYREEE (reference sequence). The CDR3 spells CASSPDWAEKLFF. In DNA form, the CDR3 reads TGTGCCAGCAGCCCGGACTGGGCTGAAAAACTGTTTTTT.

This clonotype showed up many times. V is TRBV12-3 or TRBV12-4 and J is TRBJ2-3; maybe TRBD1 (6 bases). V dropped 7 bases and J dropped 1 base, with 15 bases sitting between them. This CDR3 has 15 amino acids. DNA of the CDR3: TGTGCCAGCACCCCCCGGGACACCGGCACAGATACGCAGTATTTT. It translates to CASTPRDTGTDTQYF.

This clonotype was seen many times. The CDR3 bases are TGTGCCAGCAGCGTAGGGTTTAGCGGGACCACAGATACGCAGTATTTT. It is translated as CASSVGFSGTTDTQYF. The rearrangement uses TRBV9 and TRBJ2-3; 8 nucleotides align to TRBD2. After removal of 0 bases from V and 2 bases from J, the junction contained 5 bases not matched to a gene. This CDR3 is 16 amino acids long. Germline CDR1 reads SGDLS; CDR2 reads YYNGEE.

The J gene is TRBJ2-1, the V gene TRBV7-9; 8 bases align to TRBD1. Trimming removed 6 bases from V and 5 bases from J; junction bases left unmatched: 12. The CDR3 extends over 16 amino acids. CDR1 SEHNR and CDR2 FQNEAQ come from the germline V gene (reference sequence). The CDR3 loop reads CASSSSRGRFHNEQFF. In DNA form, the CDR3 reads TGTGCCAGCAGTTCAAGCAGGGGGCGGTTTCACAATGAGCAGTTCTTC. The full variable domain, rest sourced from reference TRBV7-9 and TRBJ2-1, is DTGVSQNPRHKITKRGQNVTFRCDPISEHNRLYWYRQTLGQGPEFLTYFQNEAQLEKSRLLSDRFSAERPKGSFSTLEIQRTEQGDSAMYLCASSSSRGRFHNEQFFGPGTRLTVL.

This clonotype has only a few counts. The CDR3 region is CASSLSLAGDTQYF. The CDR3 DNA reads as TGTGCCAGCAGCTTAAGTCTAGCCGGAGATACGCAGTATTTT. This chain links TRBV7-2 with TRBJ2-3; D is possibly TRBD2 (5 bases). Germline V gene lookup returns CDR1 SGHTA and CDR2 FQGNSA. This CDR3 is 14 amino acids long. V dropped 2 bases and J dropped 5 bases, with 11 bases sitting between them.

The V call is TRBV4-3, the J call TRBJ2-1; D may be TRBD1 or TRBD2 (5 bases each). Looked up from germline, CDR1 is LGHNA and CDR2 is YSLEER. Trimming stripped 0 bases from V and 10 bases from J, with 19 bases between. The length of the CDR3 is 16 residues. Here the CDR3 DNA reads TGCGCCAGCAGCCAAGAGGTCGGGGCCCTAACCGGGGAGCAGTTCTTC. Translation: CASSQEVGALTGEQFF.